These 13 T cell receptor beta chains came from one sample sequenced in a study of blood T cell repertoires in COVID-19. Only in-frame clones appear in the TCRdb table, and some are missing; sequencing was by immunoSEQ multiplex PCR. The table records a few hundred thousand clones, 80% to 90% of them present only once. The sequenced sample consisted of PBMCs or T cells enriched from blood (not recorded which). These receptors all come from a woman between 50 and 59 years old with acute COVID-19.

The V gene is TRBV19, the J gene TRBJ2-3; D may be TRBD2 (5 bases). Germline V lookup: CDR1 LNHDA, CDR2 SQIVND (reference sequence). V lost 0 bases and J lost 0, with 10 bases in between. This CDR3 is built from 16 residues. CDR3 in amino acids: CASSIEEAASTDTQYF. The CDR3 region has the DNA TGTGCCAGTAGTATAGAGGAAGCGGCTAGCACAGATACGCAGTATTTT. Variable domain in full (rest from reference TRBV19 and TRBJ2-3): DGGITQSPKYLFRKEGQNVTLSCEQNLNHDAMYWYRQDPGQGLRLIYYSQIVNDFQKGDIAEGYSVSREKKESFPLTVTSAQKNPTAFYLCASSIEEAASTDTQYFGPGTRLTVL.

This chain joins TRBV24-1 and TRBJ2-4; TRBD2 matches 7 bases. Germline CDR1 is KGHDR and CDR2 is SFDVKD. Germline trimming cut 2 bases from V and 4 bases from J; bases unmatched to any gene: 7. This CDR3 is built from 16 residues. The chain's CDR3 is CATSDSGEGLKNIQYF. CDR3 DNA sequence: TGTGCCACCAGTGATTCGGGGGAGGGACTTAAAAACATTCAGTACTTC.

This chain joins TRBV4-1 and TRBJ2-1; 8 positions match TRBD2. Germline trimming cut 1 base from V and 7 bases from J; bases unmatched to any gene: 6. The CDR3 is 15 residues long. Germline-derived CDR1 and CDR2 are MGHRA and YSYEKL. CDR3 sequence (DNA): TGCGCCAGCAGCCAAGTCAGCGGGAGTCGGAATGAGCAGTTCTTC. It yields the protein CASSQVSGSRNEQFF.

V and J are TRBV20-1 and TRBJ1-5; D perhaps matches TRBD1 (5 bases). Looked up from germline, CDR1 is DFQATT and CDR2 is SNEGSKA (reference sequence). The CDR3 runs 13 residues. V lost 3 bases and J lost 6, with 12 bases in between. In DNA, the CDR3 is TGCAGTGCTAGTGCACAGGAGAGTCAGCCCCAGCATTTT. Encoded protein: CSASAQESQPQHF.

CDR3 sequence reads: CASSPSGGSYNEQFF. The CDR3 DNA is TGTGCCAGCTCACCCTCCGGGGGCTCCTACAATGAGCAGTTCTTC. The rearrangement joins TRBV18 to TRBJ2-1, with a possible D match to TRBD2 (6 bases). The CDR3 is 15 residues long. CDR1 and CDR2 (germline): KGHSH, LQKENI. The germline V and J ends were trimmed by 3 bases and 0 bases, with 9 bases remaining between them.

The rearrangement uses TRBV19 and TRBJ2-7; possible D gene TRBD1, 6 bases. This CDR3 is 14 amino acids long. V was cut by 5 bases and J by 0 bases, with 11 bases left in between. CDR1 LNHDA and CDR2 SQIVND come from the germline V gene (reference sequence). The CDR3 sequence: CASSAGTTSYEQYF. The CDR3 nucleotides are TGTGCCAGTAGTGCCGGGACAACCTCCTACGAGCAGTACTTC.

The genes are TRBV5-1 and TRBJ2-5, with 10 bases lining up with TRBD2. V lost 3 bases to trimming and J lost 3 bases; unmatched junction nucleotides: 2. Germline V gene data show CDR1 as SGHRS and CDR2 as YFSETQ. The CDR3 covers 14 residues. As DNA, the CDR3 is TGCGCCAGCAGCTCGCTAGCGGGGGAAGAGACCCAGTACTTC. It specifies CASSSLAGEETQYF.

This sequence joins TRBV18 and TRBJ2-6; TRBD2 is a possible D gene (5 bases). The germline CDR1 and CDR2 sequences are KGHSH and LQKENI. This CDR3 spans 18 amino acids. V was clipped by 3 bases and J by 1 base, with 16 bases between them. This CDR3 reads CASSPSQTGVSGANVLTF. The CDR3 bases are TGTGCCAGCTCACCGTCCCAGACCGGGGTGTCTGGGGCCAACGTCCTGACTTTC.

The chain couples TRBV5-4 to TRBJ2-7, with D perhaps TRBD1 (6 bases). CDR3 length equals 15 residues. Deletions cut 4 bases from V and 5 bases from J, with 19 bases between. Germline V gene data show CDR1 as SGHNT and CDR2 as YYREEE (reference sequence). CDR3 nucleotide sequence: TGTGCCAGCAGCATCGAACAGGGTGGGGGCCACGAGCAGTACTTC. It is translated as CASSIEQGGGHEQYF.

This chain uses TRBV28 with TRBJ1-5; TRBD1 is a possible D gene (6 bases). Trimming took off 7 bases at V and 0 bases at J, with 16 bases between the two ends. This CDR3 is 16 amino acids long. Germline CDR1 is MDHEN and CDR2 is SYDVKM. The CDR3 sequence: CASKGLQGYSNQPQHF. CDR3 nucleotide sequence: TGTGCCAGCAAAGGCTTACAGGGCTATAGCAATCAGCCCCAGCATTTT.

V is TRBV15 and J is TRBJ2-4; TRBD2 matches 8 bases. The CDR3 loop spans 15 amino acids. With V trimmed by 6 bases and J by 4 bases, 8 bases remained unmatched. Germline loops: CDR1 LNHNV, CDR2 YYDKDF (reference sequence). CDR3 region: CATRDTSGYKNIQYF. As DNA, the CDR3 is TGTGCCACCAGAGATACTAGCGGTTATAAAAACATTCAGTACTTC. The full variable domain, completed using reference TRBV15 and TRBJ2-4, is DAMVIQNPRYQVTQFGKPVTLSCSQTLNHNVMYWYQQKSSQAPKLLFHYYDKDFNNEADTPDNFQSRRPNTSFCFLDIRSPGLGDTAMYLCATRDTSGYKNIQYFGAGTRLSVL.

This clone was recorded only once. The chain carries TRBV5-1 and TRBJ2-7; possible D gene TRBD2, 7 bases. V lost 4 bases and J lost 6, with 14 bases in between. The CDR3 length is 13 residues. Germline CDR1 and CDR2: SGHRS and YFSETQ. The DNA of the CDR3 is TGCGCCAGCAGCCTACGGAGGGGGGGCGAGCAGTACTTC. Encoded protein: CASSLRRGGEQYF.

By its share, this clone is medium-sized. The CDR3 is CASSTLPGGWGYGYTF. The CDR3, as DNA: TGTGCCAGCAGTACCCTTCCAGGGGGCTGGGGGTATGGCTACACCTTC. The chain joins TRBV27 to TRBJ1-2, with 8 bases fitting TRBD1. The CDR3 contains 16 residues. The germline V gene has CDR1 MNHEY and CDR2 SMNVEV (reference sequence). J was trimmed by 5 bases and V by 5 bases; bases with no gene match: 13.